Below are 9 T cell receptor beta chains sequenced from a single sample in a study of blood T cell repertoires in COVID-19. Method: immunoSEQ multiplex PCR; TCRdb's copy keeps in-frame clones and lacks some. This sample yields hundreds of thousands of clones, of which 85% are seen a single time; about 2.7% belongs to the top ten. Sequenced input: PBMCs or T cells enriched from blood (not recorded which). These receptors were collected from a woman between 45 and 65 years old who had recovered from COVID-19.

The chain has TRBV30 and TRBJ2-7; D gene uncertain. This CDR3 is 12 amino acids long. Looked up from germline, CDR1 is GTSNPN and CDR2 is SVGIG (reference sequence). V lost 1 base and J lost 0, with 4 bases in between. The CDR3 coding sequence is TGTGCCTGGAGTGACAGCTCCTACGAGCAGTACTTC. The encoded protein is CAWSDSSYEQYF.

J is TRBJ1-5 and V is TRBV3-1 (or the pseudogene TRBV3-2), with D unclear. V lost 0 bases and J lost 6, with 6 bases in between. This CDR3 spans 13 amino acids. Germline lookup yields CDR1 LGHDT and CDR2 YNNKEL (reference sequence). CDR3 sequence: CASSQDYTQPQHF. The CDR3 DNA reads TGTGCCAGCAGCCAAGATTACACTCAGCCCCAGCATTTT.

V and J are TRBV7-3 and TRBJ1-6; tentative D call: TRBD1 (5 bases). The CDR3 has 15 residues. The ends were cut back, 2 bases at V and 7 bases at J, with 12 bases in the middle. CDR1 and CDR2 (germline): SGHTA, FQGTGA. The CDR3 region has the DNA TGTGCCAGCAGCTTAGCAGGGCCCGCCAATTCACCCCTCCACTTT. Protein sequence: CASSLAGPANSPLHF. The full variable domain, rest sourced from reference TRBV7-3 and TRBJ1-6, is GAGVSQTPSNKVTEKGKYVELRCDPISGHTALYWYRQSLGQGPEFLIYFQGTGAADDSGLPNDRFFAVRPEGSVSTLKIQRTERGDSAVYLCASSLAGPANSPLHFGNGTRLTVT.

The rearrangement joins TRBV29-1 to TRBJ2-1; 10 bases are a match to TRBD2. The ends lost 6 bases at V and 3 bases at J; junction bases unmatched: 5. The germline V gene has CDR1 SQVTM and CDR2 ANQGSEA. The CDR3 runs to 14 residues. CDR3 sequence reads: CSVSGGVDYNEQFF. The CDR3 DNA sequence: TGCAGCGTAAGCGGGGGGGTGGACTACAATGAGCAGTTCTTC.

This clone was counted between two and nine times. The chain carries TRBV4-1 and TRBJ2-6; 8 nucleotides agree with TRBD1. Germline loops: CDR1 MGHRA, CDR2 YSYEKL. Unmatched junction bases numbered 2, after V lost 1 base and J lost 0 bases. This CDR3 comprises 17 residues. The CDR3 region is CASSQGQGSSGANVLTF. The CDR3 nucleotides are TGCGCCAGCAGCCAAGGACAGGGGAGCTCTGGGGCCAACGTCCTGACTTTC.

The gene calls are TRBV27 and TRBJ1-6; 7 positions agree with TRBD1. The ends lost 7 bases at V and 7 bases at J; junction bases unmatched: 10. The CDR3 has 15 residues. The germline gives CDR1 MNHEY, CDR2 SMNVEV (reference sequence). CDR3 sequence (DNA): TGTGCCAGCAAGGCCGAGAGGGGGCCCAATTCACCCCTCCACTTT. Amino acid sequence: CASKAERGPNSPLHF.

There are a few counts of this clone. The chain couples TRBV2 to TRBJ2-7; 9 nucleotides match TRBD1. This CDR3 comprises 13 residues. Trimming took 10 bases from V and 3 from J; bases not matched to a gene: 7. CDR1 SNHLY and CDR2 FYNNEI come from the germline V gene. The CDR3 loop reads CAIGQGTRYEQYF. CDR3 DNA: TGTGCCATAGGACAGGGGACTCGCTACGAGCAGTACTTC.

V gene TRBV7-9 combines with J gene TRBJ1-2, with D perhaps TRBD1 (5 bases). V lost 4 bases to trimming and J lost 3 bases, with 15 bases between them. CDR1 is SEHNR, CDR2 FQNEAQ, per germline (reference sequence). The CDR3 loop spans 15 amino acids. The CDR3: CASSSRPGLDYGYTF. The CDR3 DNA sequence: TGTGCCAGCAGCTCCAGGCCAGGGCTCGACTATGGCTACACCTTC.

This CDR3 is CAISESGPGSNQPQHF. In DNA form, the CDR3 reads TGTGCCATCAGTGAGTCGGGCCCTGGGAGCAATCAGCCCCAGCATTTT. The V and J genes are TRBV10-3 and TRBJ1-5; D call uncertain. Germline lookup yields CDR1 ENHRY and CDR2 SYGVKD. V was trimmed by 0 bases and J by 1 base, leaving 10 bases between them. CDR3 length: 16 amino acids.